The present entry profiles one TCR beta chain with its context. The sample is drawn from a study of blood T cell repertoires in COVID-19. Study overall: T cells, B-cell-depleted T cells, or PBMCs supplied cDNA or gDNA.

The CDR3 sequence is 15 residues long. Trimming left V 2 bases short and J 5 bases short, with 13 bases between. The V gene's germline CDR1 is SGHVS and CDR2 FQNEAQ. TCRdb's copy holds only in-frame clones and misses some; the assay was immunoSEQ multiplex PCR. This table has around 300,000 clones, around 90% appearing once. Sample: peripheral blood. V usage is TRBV7-8 and J usage is TRBJ2-1; D may be TRBD1 (6 bases). The TCR sequence derives from a woman aged 50 to 60 with COVID-19, enrolled during active disease. The CDR3 coding sequence is TGTGCCAGCAGCTTACCAGGGGCCCCTAACAATGAGCAGTTCTTC. Its protein is CASSLPGAPNNEQFF.